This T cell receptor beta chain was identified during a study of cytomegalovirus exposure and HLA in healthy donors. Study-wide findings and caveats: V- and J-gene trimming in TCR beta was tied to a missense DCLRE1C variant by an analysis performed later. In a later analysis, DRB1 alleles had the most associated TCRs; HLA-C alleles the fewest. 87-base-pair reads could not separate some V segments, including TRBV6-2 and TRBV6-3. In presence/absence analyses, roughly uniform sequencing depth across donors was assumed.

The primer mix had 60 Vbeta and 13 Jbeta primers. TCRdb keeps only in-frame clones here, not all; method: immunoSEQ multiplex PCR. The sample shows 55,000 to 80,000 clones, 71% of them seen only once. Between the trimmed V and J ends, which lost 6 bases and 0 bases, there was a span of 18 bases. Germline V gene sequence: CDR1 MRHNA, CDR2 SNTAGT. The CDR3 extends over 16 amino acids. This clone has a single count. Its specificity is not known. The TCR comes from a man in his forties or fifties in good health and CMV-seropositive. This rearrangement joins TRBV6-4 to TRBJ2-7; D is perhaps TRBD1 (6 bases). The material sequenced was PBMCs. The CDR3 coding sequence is TGTGCCAGCAGACCTCGGGGACACCGGATCTCCTACGAGCAGTACTTC. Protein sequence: CASRPRGHRISYEQYF.